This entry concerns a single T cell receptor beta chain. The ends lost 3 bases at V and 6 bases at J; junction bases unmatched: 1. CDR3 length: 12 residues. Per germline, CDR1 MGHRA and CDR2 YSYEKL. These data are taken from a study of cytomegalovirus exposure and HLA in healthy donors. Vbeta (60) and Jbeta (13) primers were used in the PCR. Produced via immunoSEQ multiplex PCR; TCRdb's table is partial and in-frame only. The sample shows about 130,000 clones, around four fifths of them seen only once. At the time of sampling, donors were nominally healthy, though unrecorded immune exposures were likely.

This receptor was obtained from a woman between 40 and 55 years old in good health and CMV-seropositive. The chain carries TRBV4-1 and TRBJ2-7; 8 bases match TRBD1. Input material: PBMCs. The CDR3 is CASSQDRAEQYF. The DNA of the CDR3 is TGCGCCAGCAGCCAGGACAGGGCCGAGCAGTACTTC.